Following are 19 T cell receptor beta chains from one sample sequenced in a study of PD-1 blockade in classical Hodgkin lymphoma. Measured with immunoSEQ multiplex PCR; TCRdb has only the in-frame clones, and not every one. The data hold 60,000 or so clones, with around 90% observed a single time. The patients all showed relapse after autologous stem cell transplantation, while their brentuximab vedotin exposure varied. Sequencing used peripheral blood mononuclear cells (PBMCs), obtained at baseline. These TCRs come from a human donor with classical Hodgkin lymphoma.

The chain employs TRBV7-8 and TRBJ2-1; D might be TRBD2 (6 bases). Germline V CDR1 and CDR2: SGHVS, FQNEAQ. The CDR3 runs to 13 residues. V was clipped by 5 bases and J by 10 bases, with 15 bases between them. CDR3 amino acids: CASSPEGLREQFF. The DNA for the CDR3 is TGTGCCAGCAGCCCGGAGGGCCTCCGGGAGCAGTTCTTC. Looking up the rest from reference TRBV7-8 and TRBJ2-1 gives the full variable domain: GAGVSQSPRYKVAKRGQDVALRCDPISGHVSLFWYQQALGQGPEFLTYFQNEAQLDKSGLPSDRFFAERPEGSVSTLKIQRTQQEDSAVYLCASSPEGLREQFFGPGTRLTVL.

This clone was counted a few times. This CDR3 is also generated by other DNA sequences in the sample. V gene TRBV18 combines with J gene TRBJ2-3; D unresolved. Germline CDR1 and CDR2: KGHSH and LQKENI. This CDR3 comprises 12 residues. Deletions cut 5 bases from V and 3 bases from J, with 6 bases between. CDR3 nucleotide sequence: TGTGCCAGCTCATTGGGGACAGATACGCAGTATTTT. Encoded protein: CASSLGTDTQYF. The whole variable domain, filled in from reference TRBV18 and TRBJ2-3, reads NAGVMQNPRHLVRRRGQEARLRCSPMKGHSHVYWYRQLPEEGLKFMVYLQKENIIDESGMPKERFSAEFPKEGPSILRIQQVVRGDSAAYFCASSLGTDTQYFGPGTRLTVL.

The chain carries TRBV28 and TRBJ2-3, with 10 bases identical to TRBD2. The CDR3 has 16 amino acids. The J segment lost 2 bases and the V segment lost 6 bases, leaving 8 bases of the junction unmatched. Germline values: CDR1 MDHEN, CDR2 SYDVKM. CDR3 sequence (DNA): TGTGCCAGCAGCCTCACGCTAGCGGGGGCCACAGATACGCAGTATTTT. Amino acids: CASSLTLAGATDTQYF.

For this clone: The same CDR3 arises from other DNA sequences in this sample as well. The CDR3 loop is CSATRGSYSPLHF. The CDR3 DNA sequence: TGCAGCGCTACCCGAGGCAGCTATTCACCCCTCCACTTT. J is TRBJ1-6 and V is TRBV29-1; D is undetermined. Germline V gene data show CDR1 as SQVTM and CDR2 as ANQGSEA. The CDR3 has 13 residues. V was shortened by 7 bases and J by 8 bases, with 15 bases between the two germline ends.

CDR3 sequence (DNA): TGTGCCAGCAGTGAACAGGGGGCCGGGGAGACCCAGTACTTC. Protein sequence: CASSEQGAGETQYF. V is TRBV2 and J is TRBJ2-5, with 8 bases fitting TRBD1. Germline loops: CDR1 SNHLY, CDR2 FYNNEI. The CDR3 has 14 amino acids. V shed 2 bases and J 5 bases; nucleotides not matched to a gene: 4.

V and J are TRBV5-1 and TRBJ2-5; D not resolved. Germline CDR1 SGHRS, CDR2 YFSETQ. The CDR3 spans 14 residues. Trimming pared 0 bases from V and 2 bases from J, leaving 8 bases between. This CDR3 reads CASSLVEIQETQYF. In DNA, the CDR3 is TGCGCCAGCAGCTTGGTAGAGATTCAAGAGACCCAGTACTTC.

This CDR3 is CSVEPQGDHYNEQFF. The CDR3 bases are TGCAGCGTTGAGCCACAGGGTGACCACTACAATGAGCAGTTCTTC. The genes are TRBV29-1 and TRBJ2-1; a weak D match, TRBD1 (6 bases). Trimming shortened V by 3 bases and J by 3 bases, and 15 bases separated the two germline ends. This CDR3 region has 15 residues. Germline V CDR1 and CDR2: SQVTM, ANQGSEA.

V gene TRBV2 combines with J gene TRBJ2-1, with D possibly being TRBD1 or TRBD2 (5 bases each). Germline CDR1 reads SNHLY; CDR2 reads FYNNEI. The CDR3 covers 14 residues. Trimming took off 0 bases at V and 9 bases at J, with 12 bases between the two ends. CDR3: CASSEARLGTEQFF. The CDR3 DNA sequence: TGTGCCAGCAGTGAAGCGCGCCTTGGGACTGAGCAGTTCTTC.

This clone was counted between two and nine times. The CDR3 sequence is CASSGGGNQPQHF. The DNA for the CDR3 is TGTGCCAGCAGCGGGGGAGGCAATCAGCCCCAGCATTTT. This rearrangement joins TRBV25-1 to TRBJ1-5; D is possibly TRBD1 (5 bases). Trimming cost V 6 bases and J 2 bases, with 8 bases left between them. Germline lookup yields CDR1 MGHDK and CDR2 SYGVNS. This CDR3 contains 13 residues.

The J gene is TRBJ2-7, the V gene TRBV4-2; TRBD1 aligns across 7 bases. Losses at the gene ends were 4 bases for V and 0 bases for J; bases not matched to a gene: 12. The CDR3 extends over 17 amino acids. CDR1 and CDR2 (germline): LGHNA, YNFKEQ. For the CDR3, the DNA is TGTGCCAGCAGCCTCCGGTCCGACAGGGTAATCTCCTACGAGCAGTACTTC. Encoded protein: CASSLRSDRVISYEQYF.

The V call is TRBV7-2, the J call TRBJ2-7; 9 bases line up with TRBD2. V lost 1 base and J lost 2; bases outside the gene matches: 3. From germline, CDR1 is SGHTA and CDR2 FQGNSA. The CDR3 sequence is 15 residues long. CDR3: CASSLEGLAAYEQYF. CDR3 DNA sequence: TGTGCCAGCAGCTTAGAGGGACTAGCCGCCTACGAGCAGTACTTC.

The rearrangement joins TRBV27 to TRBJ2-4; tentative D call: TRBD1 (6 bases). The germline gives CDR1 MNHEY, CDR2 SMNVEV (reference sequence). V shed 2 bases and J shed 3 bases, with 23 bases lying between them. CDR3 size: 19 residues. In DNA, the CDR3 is TGTGCCAGCAGTTTAGACCCACCCTTGGGGGCATATAGCAAAAACATTCAGTACTTC. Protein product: CASSLDPPLGAYSKNIQYF.

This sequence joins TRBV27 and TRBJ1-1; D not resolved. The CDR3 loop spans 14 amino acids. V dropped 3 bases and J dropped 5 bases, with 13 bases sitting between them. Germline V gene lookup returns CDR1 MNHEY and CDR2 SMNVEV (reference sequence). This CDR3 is CASSFETGGTEAFF. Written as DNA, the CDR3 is TGTGCCAGCAGTTTCGAAACCGGTGGGACTGAAGCTTTCTTT.

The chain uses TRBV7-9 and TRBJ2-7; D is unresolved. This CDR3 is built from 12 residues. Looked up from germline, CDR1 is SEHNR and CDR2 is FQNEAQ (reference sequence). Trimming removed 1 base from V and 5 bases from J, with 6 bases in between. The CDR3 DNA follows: TGTGCCAGCAGCTTAGTTACCAACGAGCAGTACTTC. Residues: CASSLVTNEQYF.

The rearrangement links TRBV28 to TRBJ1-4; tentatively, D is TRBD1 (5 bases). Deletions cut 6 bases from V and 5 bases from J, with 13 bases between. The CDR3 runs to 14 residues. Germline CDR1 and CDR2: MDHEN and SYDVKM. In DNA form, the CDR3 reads TGTGCCAGCAGGTACCTACAGGAGAATGAAAAACTGTTTTTT. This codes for CASRYLQENEKLFF. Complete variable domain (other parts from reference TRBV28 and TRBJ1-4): DVKVTQSSRYLVKRTGEKVFLECVQDMDHENMFWYRQDPGLGLRLIYFSYDVKMKEKGDIPEGYSVSREKKERFSLILESASTNQTSMYLCASRYLQENEKLFFGSGTQLSVL.

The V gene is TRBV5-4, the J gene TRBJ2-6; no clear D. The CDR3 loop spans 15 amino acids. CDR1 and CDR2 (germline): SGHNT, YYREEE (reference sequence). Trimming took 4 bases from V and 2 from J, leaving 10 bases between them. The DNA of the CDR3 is TGTGCCAGCAGCCAGACGGTAGCTGGGGCCAACGTCCTGACTTTC. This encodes CASSQTVAGANVLTF. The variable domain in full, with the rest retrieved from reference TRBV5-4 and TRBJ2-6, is ETGVTQSPTHLIKTRGQQVTLRCSSQSGHNTVSWYQQALGQGPQFIFQYYREEENGRGNFPPRFSGLQFPNYSSELNVNALELDDSALYLCASSQTVAGANVLTFGAGSRLTVL.

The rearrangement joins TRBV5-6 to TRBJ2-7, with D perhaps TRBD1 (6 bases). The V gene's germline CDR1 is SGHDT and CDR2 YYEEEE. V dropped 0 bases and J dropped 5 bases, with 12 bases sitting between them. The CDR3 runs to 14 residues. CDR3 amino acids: CASSLASGVNEQYF. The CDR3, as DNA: TGTGCCAGCAGCTTGGCCTCAGGGGTAAACGAGCAGTACTTC. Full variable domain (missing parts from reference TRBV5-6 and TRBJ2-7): DAGVTQSPTHLIKTRGQQVTLRCSPKSGHDTVSWYQQALGQGPQFIFQYYEEEERQRGNFPDRFSGHQFPNYSSELNVNALLLGDSALYLCASSLASGVNEQYFGPGTRLTVT.

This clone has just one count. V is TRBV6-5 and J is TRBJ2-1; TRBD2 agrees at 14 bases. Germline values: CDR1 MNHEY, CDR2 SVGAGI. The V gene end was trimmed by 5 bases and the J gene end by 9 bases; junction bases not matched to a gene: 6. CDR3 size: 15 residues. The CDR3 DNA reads TGTGCCAGCAGTAAGGGACTAGCGGGAGTAGCTGAGCAGTTCTTC. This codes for CASSKGLAGVAEQFF.

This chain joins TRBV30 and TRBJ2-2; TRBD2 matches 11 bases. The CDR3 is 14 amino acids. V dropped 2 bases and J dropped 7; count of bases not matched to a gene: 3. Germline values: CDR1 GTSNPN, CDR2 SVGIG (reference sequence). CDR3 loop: CAWSPTSGSGELFF. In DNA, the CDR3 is TGTGCCTGGAGTCCAACTAGCGGGAGCGGGGAGCTGTTTTTT.